This entry features one T cell receptor (beta chain) sequence. Antigen specificity is unknown. CDR1 LNHDA and CDR2 SQIVND come from the germline V gene (reference sequence). There are 15 residues in the CDR3. Trimming removed 2 bases from V and 1 base from J, with 9 bases in between. This record comes from a study of cytomegalovirus exposure and HLA in healthy donors. Study findings and constraints: HLA restriction was apparent for most CMV-associated TCR beta chains in a later analysis.

PCR amplification relied on 60 Vbeta primers (plus 13 Jbeta primers). Only in-frame clones appear in the TCRdb table, and some are missing; sequencing was by immunoSEQ multiplex PCR. The profile shows around 180,000 clones, less than 85% of them singletons. The source is a boy aged 2 to 9 in good health and CMV-seronegative. V usage is TRBV19 and J usage is TRBJ1-3; tentative D call: TRBD1 (5 bases). Sample: PBMCs. This chain's CDR3 is CASSITGGSGNTIYF. CDR3 DNA sequence: TGTGCCAGTAGTATAACGGGGGGATCTGGAAACACCATATATTTT.